The 6 T cell receptor beta chains below all came from one sample that was sequenced in a study of OX40 agonist ivuxolimab in advanced cancers. TCRdb's table, derived via immunoSEQ multiplex PCR, lists solely in-frame clones and lacks some. Among over 150,000 clones listed, 94% were seen once. The sample was CD4+ or CD8+ T cells sorted from blood, taken in a trial of the OX40 agonist ivuxolimab. Receptor source: an adult with an advanced solid tumor such as melanoma, head and neck, liver or kidney cancer.

The V and J genes are TRBV28 and TRBJ2-3; the D is unclear. V was cut by 3 bases and J by 2 bases, with 3 bases left in between. This CDR3 has 12 amino acids. Germline values: CDR1 MDHEN, CDR2 SYDVKM. For the CDR3, the DNA is TGTGCCAGCAGTTTCAACACAGATACGCAGTATTTT. Protein: CASSFNTDTQYF.

To note about this clone: Different DNA sequences within this sample yield the same CDR3. The chain employs TRBV6-5 and TRBJ1-5; D not certain. The length of the CDR3 is 12 residues. V was pared by 2 bases and J by 5 bases, with 4 bases between. In germline, CDR1 is MNHEY, CDR2 SVGAGI. The CDR3 is CASSYGDQPQHF. CDR3 nucleotide sequence: TGTGCCAGCAGTTACGGTGATCAGCCCCAGCATTTT.

CDR3 residues: CASRGGTGPYEQYF. DNA for the CDR3: TGTGCCAGCAGGGGAGGGACAGGTCCCTACGAGCAGTACTTC. The rearrangement links TRBV7-8 to TRBJ2-7, with a weak D call TRBD1 (8 bases). This CDR3 region has 14 residues. Trimming took 6 bases from V and 2 from J, leaving 14 bases between them. In germline, CDR1 is SGHVS, CDR2 FQNEAQ. The whole variable domain, filled in from reference TRBV7-8 and TRBJ2-7, reads GAGVSQSPRYKVAKRGQDVALRCDPISGHVSLFWYQQALGQGPEFLTYFQNEAQLDKSGLPSDRFFAERPEGSVSTLKIQRTQQEDSAVYLCASRGGTGPYEQYFGPGTRLTVT.

The V and J genes are TRBV6-6 and TRBJ2-3, with a weak D call TRBD1 (5 bases). V lost 7 bases, J lost 1 base, and 18 bases lay in between. The germline CDR1 and CDR2 sequences are MNHNY and SVGAGI (reference sequence). This CDR3 spans 16 amino acids. CDR3 nucleotide sequence: TGTGCCAGCACCCCTGGATGGGGCCGGGGCACAGATACGCAGTATTTT. Translated, it gives CASTPGWGRGTDTQYF.

V is TRBV27 and J is TRBJ2-3; TRBD2 matches 9 bases. CDR1 is MNHEY and CDR2 is SMNVEV in the germline V gene (reference sequence). This CDR3 comprises 18 residues. V lost 6 bases to trimming and J lost 4 bases; unmatched junction nucleotides: 17. CDR3 in amino acids: CASSLRRLSGGWADTQYF. In DNA form, the CDR3 reads TGTGCCAGCAGCCTCAGGCGCCTGAGCGGGGGGTGGGCAGATACGCAGTATTTT.

The rearrangement joins TRBV10-3 to TRBJ1-1, with 7 bases matching TRBD1. This CDR3 is built from 14 residues. CDR1 and CDR2 from the germline V gene are ENHRY and SYGVKD. V shed 2 bases, J shed 1 base, and the junction held 1 base outside the gene matches. The CDR3 reads CAISERGPNTEAFF. The CDR3 bases are TGTGCCATCAGTGAGAGGGGGCCGAACACTGAAGCTTTCTTT.